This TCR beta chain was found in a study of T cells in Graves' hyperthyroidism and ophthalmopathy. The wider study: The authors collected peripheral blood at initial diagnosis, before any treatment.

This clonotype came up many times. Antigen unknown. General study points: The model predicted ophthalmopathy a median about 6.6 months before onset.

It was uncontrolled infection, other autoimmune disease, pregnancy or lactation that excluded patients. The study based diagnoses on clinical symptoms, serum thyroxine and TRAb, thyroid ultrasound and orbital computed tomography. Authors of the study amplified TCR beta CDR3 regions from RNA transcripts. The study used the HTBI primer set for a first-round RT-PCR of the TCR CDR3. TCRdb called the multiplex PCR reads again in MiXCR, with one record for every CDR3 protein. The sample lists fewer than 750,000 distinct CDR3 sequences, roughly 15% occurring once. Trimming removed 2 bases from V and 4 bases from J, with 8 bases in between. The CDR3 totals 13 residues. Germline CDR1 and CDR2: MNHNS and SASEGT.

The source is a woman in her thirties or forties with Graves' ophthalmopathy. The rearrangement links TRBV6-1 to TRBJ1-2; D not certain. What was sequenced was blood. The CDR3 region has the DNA TGTGCCAGCAGTGAATGGGTCGGCTATGGCTACACCTTC. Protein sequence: CASSEWVGYGYTF.